Presented here are 29 T cell receptor beta chains from one specimen sequenced in a study of blood T cell repertoires in COVID-19. Using immunoSEQ multiplex PCR, the repertoire was profiled, and TCRdb retains in-frame clones only, with some absent. The sample lists around 59,000 clones; roughly 80% were seen once. Sequenced input: peripheral blood. The source is an elderly man with acute or convalescent COVID-19.

This chain joins TRBV5-1 and TRBJ2-7, with a possible D match to TRBD1 (5 bases). The V end lost 6 bases, the J end lost 4 bases, and 8 bases lay between the germline ends. CDR3 length: 11 amino acids. Germline values: CDR1 SGHRS, CDR2 YFSETQ. The CDR3 is CASKSGYEQYF. CDR3 bases: TGCGCCAGCAAATCAGGGTACGAGCAGTACTTC.

V and J are TRBV9 and TRBJ2-2; possible D gene TRBD1, 6 bases. V lost 5 bases to trimming and J lost 0 bases, with 8 bases between them. Germline CDR1 reads SGDLS; CDR2 reads YYNGEE. The CDR3 spans 14 residues. The CDR3 DNA follows: TGTGCCAGCAGAGGACAGACGAACACCGGGGAGCTGTTTTTT. It specifies CASRGQTNTGELFF. The variable domain in full, with the rest retrieved from reference TRBV9 and TRBJ2-2, is DSGVTQTPKHLITATGQRVTLRCSPRSGDLSVYWYQQSLDQGLQFLIQYYNGEERAKGNILERFSAQQFPDLHSELNLSSLELGDSALYFCASRGQTNTGELFFGEGSRLTVL.

This clone qualifies as medium-sized. Relative to the germline gene, one junction end is altered; a read error may explain this. The chain links TRBV20-1 to TRBJ1-2, with D unclear. CDR3 size: 11 residues. Germline V gives CDR1 DFQATT, CDR2 SNEGSKA (reference sequence). The CDR3 reads CSARGVFGYTF. CDR3 in DNA: TGCAGTGCAAGAGGTGTCTTCGGCTACACCTTC.

The chain links TRBV5-1 to TRBJ1-2; tentatively, D is TRBD1 (5 bases). V was pared by 1 base and J by 2 bases, with 9 bases between. This CDR3 has 14 residues. Looked up from germline, CDR1 is SGHRS and CDR2 is YFSETQ. This chain's CDR3 is CASSLFDSNYGYTF. Written as DNA, the CDR3 is TGCGCCAGCAGCTTGTTCGACAGCAACTATGGCTACACCTTC.

V and J are TRBV7-9 and TRBJ1-2; TRBD1 aligns across 7 bases. The CDR3 contains 15 residues. V lost 5 bases and J lost 4; bases outside the gene matches: 10. The germline gives CDR1 SEHNR, CDR2 FQNEAQ (reference sequence). The CDR3 sequence: CASSLGDSPSYGYTF. The DNA for the CDR3 is TGTGCCAGCAGCCTCGGGGACAGCCCGAGCTATGGCTACACCTTC.

The chain employs TRBV19 and TRBJ1-1; D might be TRBD1 (6 bases). V lost 5 bases and J lost 5, with 15 bases in between. Per the germline V gene, CDR1 is LNHDA and CDR2 is SQIVND (reference sequence). This CDR3 is built from 14 residues. The chain's CDR3 is CASSVRGARTEAFF. The DNA of the CDR3 is TGTGCCAGTAGTGTCAGGGGCGCCAGGACTGAAGCTTTCTTT.

The chain joins TRBV3-1 (or the pseudogene TRBV3-2) to TRBJ2-1; no clear D. This CDR3 spans 13 amino acids. Germline V lookup: CDR1 LGHDT, CDR2 YNNKEL (reference sequence). The ends were cut back, 0 bases at V and 10 bases at J, with 10 bases in the middle. This CDR3 is CASSQDLLEEQFF. The CDR3 DNA reads as TGTGCCAGCAGCCAAGATTTATTGGAGGAGCAGTTCTTC.

This chain uses TRBV2 with TRBJ1-1, with D possibly matching TRBD1 (6 bases). The CDR3 is 11 amino acids. CDR1 and CDR2 from the germline V gene are SNHLY and FYNNEI. V was shortened by 4 bases and J by 9 bases, with 9 bases between the two germline ends. The CDR3 spells CASSVQGKAFF. The CDR3 bases are TGTGCCAGCAGTGTGCAGGGGAAAGCTTTCTTT.

The gene calls are TRBV7-2 and TRBJ2-3; 8 bases line up with TRBD2. The length of the CDR3 is 17 residues. The germline V gene has CDR1 SGHTA and CDR2 FQGNSA. V trimming: 5 bases; J trimming: 4 bases; junction bases outside the gene matches: 14. The CDR3 is CASSPLLAGGAADTQYF. Here the CDR3 DNA reads TGTGCCAGCAGCCCTCTCCTTGCGGGAGGTGCGGCAGATACGCAGTATTTT.

The gene calls are TRBV19 and TRBJ1-6; no definite D call. Germline V gene lookup returns CDR1 LNHDA and CDR2 SQIVND (reference sequence). Trimming cost V 4 bases and J 6 bases, with 4 bases left between them. This CDR3 has 12 amino acids. The DNA for the CDR3 is TGTGCCAGTAGTACCTCTAATTCACCCCTCCACTTT. Amino acids: CASSTSNSPLHF. The full variable domain, with the rest looked up from reference TRBV19 and TRBJ1-6, is DGGITQSPKYLFRKEGQNVTLSCEQNLNHDAMYWYRQDPGQGLRLIYYSQIVNDFQKGDIAEGYSVSREKKESFPLTVTSAQKNPTAFYLCASSTSNSPLHFGNGTRLTVT.

This clone was seen just once. The genes are TRBV21-1 and TRBJ2-3; TRBD1, as called in the table, went unchecked against the DNA. TRBV21-1 is a recognized pseudogene. The CDR3 covers 18 residues. The CDR3 spells CASLDRGVPRVHTDTQYF. CDR3 DNA: TGTGCCAGTCTTGACAGGGGAGTACCAAGGGTACACACAGATACGCAGTATTTT.

The chain couples TRBV2 to TRBJ1-4; 7 nucleotides line up with TRBD1. V lost 2 bases and J lost 4; bases outside the gene matches: 7. This CDR3 is 16 amino acids long. Germline V gene sequence: CDR1 SNHLY, CDR2 FYNNEI. The CDR3 DNA reads TGTGCCAGCAGTGAAAGAGGACAGGCCTTTAATGAAAAACTGTTTTTT. It codes for CASSERGQAFNEKLFF. Looking up the rest from reference TRBV2 and TRBJ1-4 gives the full variable domain: EPEVTQTPSHQVTQMGQEVILRCVPISNHLYFYWYRQILGQKVEFLVSFYNNEISEKSEIFDDQFSVERPDGSNFTLKIRSTKLEDSAMYFCASSERGQAFNEKLFFGSGTQLSVL.

V usage is TRBV29-1 and J usage is TRBJ1-1; D is perhaps TRBD1 (5 bases). This CDR3 has 12 amino acids. Between the trimmed V and J ends, which lost 3 bases and 6 bases, there was a span of 11 bases. Looked up from germline, CDR1 is SQVTM and CDR2 is ANQGSEA. The CDR3 loop is CSVETGGSEAFF. CDR3 DNA: TGCAGCGTTGAGACCGGGGGGTCTGAAGCTTTCTTT.

The chain recombines TRBV28 with TRBJ1-2; D gene ambiguous. V was shortened by 5 bases and J by 4 bases, with 17 bases between the two germline ends. This CDR3 has 15 residues. CDR1 is MDHEN, CDR2 SYDVKM, per germline. The CDR3 spells CASSISLAAFYGYTF. For the CDR3, the DNA is TGTGCCAGCAGTATTTCCCTGGCAGCGTTCTATGGCTACACCTTC.

This chain connects TRBV5-1 to TRBJ2-3, with D possibly matching TRBD1 (6 bases). CDR3 length: 15 amino acids. The germline V gene has CDR1 SGHRS and CDR2 YFSETQ. V was cut by 0 bases and J by 6 bases, with 14 bases left in between. This chain's CDR3 is CASSLAGRGYDTQYF. Here the CDR3 DNA reads TGCGCCAGCAGCTTGGCGGGCAGGGGATACGATACGCAGTATTTT. Full variable domain (outside the CDR3, taken from reference TRBV5-1 and TRBJ2-3): KAGVTQTPRYLIKTRGQQVTLSCSPISGHRSVSWYQQTPGQGLQFLFEYFSETQRNKGNFPGRFSGRQFSNSRSEMNVSTLELGDSALYLCASSLAGRGYDTQYFGPGTRLTVL.

The CDR3 DNA reads TGTGCCAGCAGTCCCCTGATCGGGGTGGGTGGCTACACCTTC. Translated, it gives CASSPLIGVGGYTF. The chain is built from TRBV28 and TRBJ1-2; D is unresolved. This CDR3 region has 14 residues. CDR1 is MDHEN and CDR2 is SYDVKM in the germline V gene. Trimming removed 5 bases at V and 7 bases at J, with 17 bases between.

The rearrangement links TRBV19 to TRBJ2-1, with unresolved D. The CDR3 totals 15 residues. Germline CDR1 is LNHDA and CDR2 is SQIVND (reference sequence). Trimming took 6 bases from V and 7 from J, leaving 19 bases between them. In DNA, the CDR3 is TGTGCCAGTAGCCTATTGGGCTTTGAATGGAATGAGCAGTTCTTC. Its protein product is CASSLLGFEWNEQFF.

This chain connects TRBV5-1 to TRBJ1-6; maybe TRBD1 (5 bases). The V gene lost 3 bases and the J gene lost 7 bases, with 17 bases spanning the gap. The CDR3 has 16 amino acids. Germline V gives CDR1 SGHRS, CDR2 YFSETQ. CDR3 loop: CASSYAGAGPNSPLHF. Written as DNA, the CDR3 is TGCGCCAGCAGCTACGCCGGCGCAGGGCCGAATTCACCCCTCCACTTT.

The genes are TRBV6-5 and TRBJ2-2, with D perhaps matching TRBD2 (5 bases). The CDR3 is 15 residues long. V was cut by 6 bases and J by 2 bases, with 13 bases left in between. Germline CDR1 MNHEY, CDR2 SVGAGI. CDR3 bases: TGTGCCAGCAGGAAAGACTCGGGAAACACCGGGGAGCTGTTTTTT. It is translated as CASRKDSGNTGELFF.

The chain carries TRBV10-2 and TRBJ2-1; 7 nucleotides agree with TRBD2. The V segment lost 1 base and the J segment 1 base; nucleotides outside the gene matches: 1. CDR3 size: 15 residues. CDR1 WSHSY and CDR2 SAAADI come from the germline V gene. CDR3 sequence (DNA): TGCGCCAGCAGTGAGTGGCGGGGGTCCTACAATGAGCAGTTCTTC. Protein product: CASSEWRGSYNEQFF.

The rearrangement uses TRBV4-1 and TRBJ2-7, with no clear D. The V and J ends lost 3 bases and 4 bases respectively, with 16 bases between them. The CDR3 length is 15 residues. CDR1 is MGHRA and CDR2 is YSYEKL in the germline V gene. Here the CDR3 reads CASSQAAGQLYEQYF. Written as DNA, the CDR3 is TGCGCCAGCAGCCAGGCGGCCGGCCAGTTGTACGAGCAGTACTTC.

The rearrangement uses TRBV2 and TRBJ1-5; 7 positions match TRBD1. The length of the CDR3 is 15 residues. Germline lookup yields CDR1 SNHLY and CDR2 FYNNEI. V lost 6 bases to trimming and J lost 2 bases; unmatched junction nucleotides: 7. CDR3: CASSVTGAGNQPQHF. Written as DNA, the CDR3 is TGTGCCAGCAGCGTAACAGGGGCCGGCAATCAGCCCCAGCATTTT.

In nucleotides, the CDR3 is TGTGCCAGTAGTACGGACTACGGAAACACCATATATTTT. It yields the protein CASSTDYGNTIYF. V gene TRBV19 combines with J gene TRBJ1-3, with no clear D. CDR1 is LNHDA, CDR2 SQIVND, per germline (reference sequence). Trimming left V 4 bases short and J 4 bases short, with 8 bases between. The CDR3 consists of 13 residues.

This clone was counted a single time. This chain links TRBV11-2 with TRBJ1-5; D gene uncertain. Germline lookup yields CDR1 SGHAT and CDR2 FQNNGV. CDR3 length equals 14 residues. V was cut by 2 bases and J by 7 bases, with 12 bases left in between. CDR3 coding DNA: TGTGCCAGCAGCTTAAGCGATCTTCGGCAGCCCCAGCATTTT. Translation gives CASSLSDLRQPQHF.

The chain has TRBV12-3 or TRBV12-4 and TRBJ2-5, with D maybe TRBD2 (5 bases). The CDR3 sequence is 13 residues long. The V and J ends lost 3 bases and 2 bases respectively, with 7 bases between them. CDR3 nucleotides: TGTGCCAGCAGTTTGAGGAGGCAAGAGACCCAGTACTTC. As protein: CASSLRRQETQYF.

The chain couples TRBV15 to TRBJ1-2; 7 bases fit TRBD1. This CDR3 has 13 residues. Germline V CDR1 and CDR2: LNHNV, YYDKDF (reference sequence). V trimming: 9 bases; J trimming: 5 bases; junction bases outside the gene matches: 9. The CDR3 coding sequence is TGTGCCACTTCTCAGACAGGGAATTATGGCTACACCTTC. Translating gives CATSQTGNYGYTF.

V gene TRBV9 combines with J gene TRBJ1-6; TRBD1 matches at 10 bases. The CDR3 consists of 14 residues. Germline CDR1 and CDR2: SGDLS and YYNGEE. With 3 bases clipped from V and 8 bases from J, the junction kept 2 bases outside the gene matches. The CDR3 sequence: CASSGQGAYSPLHF. CDR3 DNA sequence: TGTGCCAGCAGCGGACAGGGGGCCTATTCACCCCTCCACTTT. The full variable domain, its missing parts supplied by reference TRBV9 and TRBJ1-6, is DSGVTQTPKHLITATGQRVTLRCSPRSGDLSVYWYQQSLDQGLQFLIQYYNGEERAKGNILERFSAQQFPDLHSELNLSSLELGDSALYFCASSGQGAYSPLHFGNGTRLTVT.

The chain employs TRBV13 and TRBJ2-7; 10 nucleotides match TRBD2. Germline CDR1 is PRHDT and CDR2 is FYEKMQ (reference sequence). CDR3 length equals 15 residues. With 5 bases clipped from V and 5 bases from J, the junction kept 9 bases outside the gene matches. CDR3 coding DNA: TGTGCCAGCAGCGCACAGCGGGGGGGTTCCAACGAGCAGTACTTC. It specifies CASSAQRGGSNEQYF.

This clone has only a few counts. V is TRBV29-1 and J is TRBJ2-7; tentatively, D is TRBD1 (6 bases). Deletions cut 4 bases from V and 2 bases from J, with 12 bases between. Germline V CDR1 and CDR2: SQVTM, ANQGSEA. The CDR3 spans 13 residues. The CDR3 bases are TGCAGCGTTGTGAGGACAGATCCCTACGAGCAGTACTTC. Protein product: CSVVRTDPYEQYF.